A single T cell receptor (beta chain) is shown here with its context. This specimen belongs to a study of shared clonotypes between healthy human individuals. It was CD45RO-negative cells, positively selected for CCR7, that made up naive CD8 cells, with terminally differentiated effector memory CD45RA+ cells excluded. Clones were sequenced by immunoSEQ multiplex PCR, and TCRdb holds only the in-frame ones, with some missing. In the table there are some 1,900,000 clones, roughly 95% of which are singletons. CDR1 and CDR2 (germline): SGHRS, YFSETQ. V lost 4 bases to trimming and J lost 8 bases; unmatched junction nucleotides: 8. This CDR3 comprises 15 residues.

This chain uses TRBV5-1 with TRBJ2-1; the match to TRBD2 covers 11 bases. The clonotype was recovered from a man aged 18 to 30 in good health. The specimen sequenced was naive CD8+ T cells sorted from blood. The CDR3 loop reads CASSPLAGAGDEQFF. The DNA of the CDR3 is TGCGCCAGCAGCCCACTAGCGGGGGCTGGGGATGAGCAGTTCTTC.